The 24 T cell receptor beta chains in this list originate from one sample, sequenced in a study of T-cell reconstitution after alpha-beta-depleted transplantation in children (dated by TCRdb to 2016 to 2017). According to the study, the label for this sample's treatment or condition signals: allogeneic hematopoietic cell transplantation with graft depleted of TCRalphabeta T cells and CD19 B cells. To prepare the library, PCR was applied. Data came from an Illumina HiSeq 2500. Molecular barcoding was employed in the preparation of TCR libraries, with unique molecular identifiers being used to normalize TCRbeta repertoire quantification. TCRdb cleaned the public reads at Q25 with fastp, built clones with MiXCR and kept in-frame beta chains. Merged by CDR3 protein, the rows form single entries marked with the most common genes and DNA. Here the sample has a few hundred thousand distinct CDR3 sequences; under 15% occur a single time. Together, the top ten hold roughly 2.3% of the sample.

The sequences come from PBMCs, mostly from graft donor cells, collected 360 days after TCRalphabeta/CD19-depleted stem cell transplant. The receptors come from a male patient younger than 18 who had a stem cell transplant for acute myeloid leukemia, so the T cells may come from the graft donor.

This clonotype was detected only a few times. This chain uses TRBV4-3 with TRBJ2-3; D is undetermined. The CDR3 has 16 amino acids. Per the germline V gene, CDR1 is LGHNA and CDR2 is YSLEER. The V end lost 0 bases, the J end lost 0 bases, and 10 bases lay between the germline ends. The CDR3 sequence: CASSQEGLHSTDTQYF. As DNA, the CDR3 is TGCGCCAGCAGCCAAGAAGGCCTCCATAGCACAGATACGCAGTATTTT.

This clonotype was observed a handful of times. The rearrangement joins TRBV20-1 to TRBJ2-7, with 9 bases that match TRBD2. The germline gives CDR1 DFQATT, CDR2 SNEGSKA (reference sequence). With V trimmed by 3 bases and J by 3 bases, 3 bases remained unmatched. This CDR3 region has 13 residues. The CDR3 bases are TGCAGTGCTAGTATAGCGGGGGTCTACGAGCAGTACTTC. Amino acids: CSASIAGVYEQYF.

CDR3 sequence (DNA): TGCGCCAGCAGCCAAGAAAACCTTGGGGGGGTCCGGACCCAAAAACTGTTTTTT. Encoded protein: CASSQENLGGVRTQKLFF. This sequence joins TRBV4-1 and TRBJ1-4; possibly TRBD1 for D (5 bases). V was trimmed by 0 bases and J by 9 bases, leaving 23 bases between them. The CDR3 runs to 18 residues. Germline V gene data show CDR1 as MGHRA and CDR2 as YSYEKL.

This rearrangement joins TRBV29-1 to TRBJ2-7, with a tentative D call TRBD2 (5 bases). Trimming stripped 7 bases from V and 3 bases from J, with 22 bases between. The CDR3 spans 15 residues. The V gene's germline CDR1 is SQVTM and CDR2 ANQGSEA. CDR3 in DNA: TGCAGCGCGAATGGGCGGGTGGGATTTGACTACGAGCAGTACTTC. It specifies CSANGRVGFDYEQYF.

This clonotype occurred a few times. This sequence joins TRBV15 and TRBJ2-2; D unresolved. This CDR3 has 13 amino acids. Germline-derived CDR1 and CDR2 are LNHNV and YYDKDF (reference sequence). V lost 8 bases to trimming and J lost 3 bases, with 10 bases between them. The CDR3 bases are TGTGCCACCTCCCTTTGGGACACCGGGGAGCTGTTTTTT. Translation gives CATSLWDTGELFF. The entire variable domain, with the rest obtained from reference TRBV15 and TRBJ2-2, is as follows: DAMVIQNPRYQVTQFGKPVTLSCSQTLNHNVMYWYQQKSSQAPKLLFHYYDKDFNNEADTPDNFQSRRPNTSFCFLDIRSPGLGDTAMYLCATSLWDTGELFFGEGSRLTVL.

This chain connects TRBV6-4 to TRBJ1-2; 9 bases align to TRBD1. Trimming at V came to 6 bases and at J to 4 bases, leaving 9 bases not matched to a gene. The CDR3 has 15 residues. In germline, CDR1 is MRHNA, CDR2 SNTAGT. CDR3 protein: CASRYPGQGGYGYTF. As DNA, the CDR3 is TGTGCCAGCAGATATCCGGGACAGGGAGGCTATGGCTACACCTTC.

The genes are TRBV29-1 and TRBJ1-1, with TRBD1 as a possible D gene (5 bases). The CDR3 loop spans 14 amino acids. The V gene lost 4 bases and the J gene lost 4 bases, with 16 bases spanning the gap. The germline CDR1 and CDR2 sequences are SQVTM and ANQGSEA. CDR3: CSVVSRAEGTEAFF. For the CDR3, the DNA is TGCAGCGTTGTGTCCAGGGCAGAAGGCACTGAAGCTTTCTTT.

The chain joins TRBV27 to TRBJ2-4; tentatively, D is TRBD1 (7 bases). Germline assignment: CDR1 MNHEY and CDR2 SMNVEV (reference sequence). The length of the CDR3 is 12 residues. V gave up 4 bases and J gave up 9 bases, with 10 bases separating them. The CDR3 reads CASSSGGSIQYF. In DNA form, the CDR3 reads TGTGCCAGCAGTTCAGGGGGGAGCATTCAGTACTTC.

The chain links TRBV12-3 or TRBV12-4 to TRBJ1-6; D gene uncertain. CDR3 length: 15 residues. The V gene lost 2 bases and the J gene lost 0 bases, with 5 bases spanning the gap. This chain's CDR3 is CASSLMGSYNSPLHF. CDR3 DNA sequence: TGTGCCAGCAGTTTAATGGGCTCCTATAATTCACCCCTCCACTTT.

CDR3 bases: TGTGCCAGCAGACCAACGACAGGGAGGGACAATGAGCAGTTCTTC. Protein product: CASRPTTGRDNEQFF. The genes are TRBV27 and TRBJ2-1; D assignment may be TRBD1 or TRBD2 (7 bases each). CDR3 length: 15 residues. Germline-derived CDR1 and CDR2 are MNHEY and SMNVEV (reference sequence). V was clipped by 6 bases and J by 5 bases, with 17 bases between them.

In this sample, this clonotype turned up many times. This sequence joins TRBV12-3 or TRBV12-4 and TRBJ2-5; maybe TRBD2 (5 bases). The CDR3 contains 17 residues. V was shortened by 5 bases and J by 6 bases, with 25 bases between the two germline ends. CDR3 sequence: CASSRSFSVPEVKTQYF. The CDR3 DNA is TGTGCCAGCAGTCGCAGTTTTTCCGTGCCGGAGGTGAAGACCCAGTACTTC.

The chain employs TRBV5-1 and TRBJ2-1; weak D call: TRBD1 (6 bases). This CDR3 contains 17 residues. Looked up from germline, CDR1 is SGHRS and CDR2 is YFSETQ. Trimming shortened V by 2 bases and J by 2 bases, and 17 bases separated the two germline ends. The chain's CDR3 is CASSFRTTGITYNEQFF. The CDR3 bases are TGCGCCAGCAGCTTTCGAACAACAGGGATAACCTACAATGAGCAGTTCTTC.

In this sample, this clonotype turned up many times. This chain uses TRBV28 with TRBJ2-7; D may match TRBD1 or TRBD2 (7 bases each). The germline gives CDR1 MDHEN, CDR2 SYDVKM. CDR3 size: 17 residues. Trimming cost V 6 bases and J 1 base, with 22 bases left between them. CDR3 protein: CASSPAGGAINSYEQYF. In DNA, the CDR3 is TGTGCCAGCAGCCCTGCAGGGGGGGCGATAAATTCCTACGAGCAGTACTTC.

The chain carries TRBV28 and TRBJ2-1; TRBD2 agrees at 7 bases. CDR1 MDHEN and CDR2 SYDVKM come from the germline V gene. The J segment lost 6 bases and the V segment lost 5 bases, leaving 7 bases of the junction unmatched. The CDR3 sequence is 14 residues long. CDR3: CASSVASGFNEQFF. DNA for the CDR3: TGTGCCAGCAGTGTAGCTAGCGGCTTCAATGAGCAGTTCTTC.

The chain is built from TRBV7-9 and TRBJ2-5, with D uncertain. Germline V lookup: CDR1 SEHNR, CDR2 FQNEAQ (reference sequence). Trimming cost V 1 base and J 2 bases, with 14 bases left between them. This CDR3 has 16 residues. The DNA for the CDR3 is TGTGCCAGCAGCTTAGACTTACAAAGCGCGCAAGAGACCCAGTACTTC. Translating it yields CASSLDLQSAQETQYF.

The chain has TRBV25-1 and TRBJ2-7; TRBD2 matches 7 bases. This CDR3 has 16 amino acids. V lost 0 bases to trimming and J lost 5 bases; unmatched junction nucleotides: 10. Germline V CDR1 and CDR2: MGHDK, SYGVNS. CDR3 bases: TGTGCCAGCAGTGAATATGCCGGGGGGAATTCGGACGAGCAGTACTTC. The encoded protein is CASSEYAGGNSDEQYF.

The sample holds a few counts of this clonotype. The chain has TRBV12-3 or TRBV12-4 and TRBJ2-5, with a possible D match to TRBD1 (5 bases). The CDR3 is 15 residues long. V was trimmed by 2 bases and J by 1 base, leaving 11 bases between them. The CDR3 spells CASSLWYDSQETQYF. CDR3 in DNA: TGTGCCAGCAGTTTATGGTACGACAGCCAAGAGACCCAGTACTTC.

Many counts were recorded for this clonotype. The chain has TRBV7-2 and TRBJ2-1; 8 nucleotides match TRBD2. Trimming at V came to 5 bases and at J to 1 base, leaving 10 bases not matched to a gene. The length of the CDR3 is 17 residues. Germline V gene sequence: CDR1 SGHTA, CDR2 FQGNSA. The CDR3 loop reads CASSPIGSGRSYNEQFF. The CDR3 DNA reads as TGTGCCAGCAGCCCAATAGGAAGCGGGAGATCCTACAATGAGCAGTTCTTC. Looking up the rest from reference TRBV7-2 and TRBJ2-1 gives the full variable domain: GAGVSQSPSNKVTEKGKDVELRCDPISGHTALYWYRQSLGQGLEFLIYFQGNSAPDKSGLPSDRFSAERTGGSVSTLTIQRTQQEDSAVYLCASSPIGSGRSYNEQFFGPGTRLTVL.

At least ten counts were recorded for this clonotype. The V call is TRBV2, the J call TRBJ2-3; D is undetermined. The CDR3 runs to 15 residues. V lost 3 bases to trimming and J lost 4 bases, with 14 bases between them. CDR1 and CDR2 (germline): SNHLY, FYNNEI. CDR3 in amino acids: CASSDGPFSPDTQYF. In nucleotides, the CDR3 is TGTGCCAGCAGTGATGGACCGTTCAGCCCAGATACGCAGTATTTT.

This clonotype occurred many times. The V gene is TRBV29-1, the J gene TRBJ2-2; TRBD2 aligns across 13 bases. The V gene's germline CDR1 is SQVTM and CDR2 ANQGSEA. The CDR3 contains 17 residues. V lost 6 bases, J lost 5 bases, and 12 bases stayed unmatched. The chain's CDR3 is CSVGGLAGFRGTGELFF. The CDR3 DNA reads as TGCAGCGTCGGGGGACTAGCGGGATTCCGGGGAACCGGGGAGCTGTTTTTT.

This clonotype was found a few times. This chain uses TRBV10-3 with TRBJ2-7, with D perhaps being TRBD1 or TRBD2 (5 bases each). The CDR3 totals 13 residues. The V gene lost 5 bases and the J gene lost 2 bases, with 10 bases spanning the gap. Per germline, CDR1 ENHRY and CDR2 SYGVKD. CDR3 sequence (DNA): TGTGCCATCAGTCGGGACCCAGCCTACGAGCAGTACTTC. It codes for CAISRDPAYEQYF.

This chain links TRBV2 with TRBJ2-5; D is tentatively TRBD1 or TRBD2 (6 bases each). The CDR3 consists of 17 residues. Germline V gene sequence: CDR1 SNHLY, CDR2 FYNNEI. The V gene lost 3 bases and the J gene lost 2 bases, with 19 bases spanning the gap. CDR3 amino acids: CASSEISGGSRQETQYF. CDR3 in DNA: TGTGCCAGCAGTGAGATCTCCGGGGGCAGTAGGCAAGAGACCCAGTACTTC.

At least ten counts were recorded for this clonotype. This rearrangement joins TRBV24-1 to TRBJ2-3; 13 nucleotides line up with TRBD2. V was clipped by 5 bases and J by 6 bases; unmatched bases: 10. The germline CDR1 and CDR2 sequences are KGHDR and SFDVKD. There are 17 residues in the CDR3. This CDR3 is CATSGSTTSGRMDTQYF. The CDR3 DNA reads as TGTGCCACCAGTGGATCAACGACTAGCGGGAGGATGGATACGCAGTATTTT.

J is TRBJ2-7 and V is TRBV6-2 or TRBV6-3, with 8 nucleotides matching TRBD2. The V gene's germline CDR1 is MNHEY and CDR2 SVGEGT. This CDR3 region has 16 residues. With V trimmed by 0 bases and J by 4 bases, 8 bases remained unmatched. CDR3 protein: CASSYSGLGEGYEQYF. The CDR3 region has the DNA TGTGCCAGCAGTTACTCGGGACTAGGGGAAGGATACGAGCAGTACTTC.